This is a list of T cell receptor beta chains from one sample in a study of siplizumab effects on memory and regulatory T cells. Profiled with immunoSEQ multiplex PCR; TCRdb holds only in-frame clones, not every one. The table shows roughly 68,000 clones, with approximately 82% occurring only once. The specimen was memory CD4+ T cells sorted from blood. These receptors were collected from a human donor in good health. The CDR3 runs from the conserved cysteine through the conserved F or W. A D gene is named only where the DNA matches it firmly. Only part of the rows carry a size: once, few, many, or a class if the clone is expanded.

clone size,D gene,J gene,V gene,CDR3 protein,CDR3 DNA
.,.,TRBJ2-1,TRBV6-6,CASTHRDSNEQFF,TGTGCCAGCACTCACCGGGACTCCAATGAGCAGTTCTTC
.,TRBD2,TRBJ2-3,TRBV7-8,CASRDSGSMTDTQYF,TGTGCCAGCAGGGATAGCGGGAGTATGACAGATACGCAGTATTTT
.,TRBD2,TRBJ2-3,TRBV30,CAWSAAGGPGGTDTQYF,TGTGCCTGGAGTGCAGCGGGAGGGCCTGGGGGCACAGATACGCAGTATTTT
once,TRBD2,TRBJ2-2,TRBV18,CASSRPSGANTGELFF,TGTGCCAGCTCCCGCCCTAGCGGGGCGAACACCGGGGAGCTGTTTTTT
.,TRBD1,TRBJ1-2,TRBV28,CASSGTDRGTYGYTF,TGTGCCAGCAGTGGAACGGACAGGGGAACCTATGGCTACACCTTC
.,.,TRBJ1-4,TRBV19,CASSLGGINEKLFF,TGTGCCAGTAGTCTTGGAGGGATTAATGAAAAACTGTTTTTT
.,TRBD1,TRBJ1-1,TRBV5-4,CASSLNPGQTMNTEAFF,TGTGCCAGCAGCTTGAACCCGGGACAGACTATGAACACTGAAGCTTTCTTT
.,TRBD2,TRBJ2-1,TRBV18,CASSPRLAGGSNEQFF,TGTGCCAGCTCACCACGTCTAGCGGGGGGGTCCAATGAGCAGTTCTTC
once,TRBD2,TRBJ2-1,TRBV7-8,CASSLGRLAGGPYNEQFF,TGTGCCAGCAGCTTAGGGAGACTAGCGGGGGGGCCGTACAATGAGCAGTTCTTC
.,.,TRBJ2-3,TRBV7-3,CASSLGPSVEDTQYF,TGTGCCAGCAGCTTAGGACCCTCGGTTGAGGATACGCAGTATTTT
.,TRBD2,TRBJ2-3,TRBV6-1,CASRLLAGSTDTQYF,TGTGCCAGCAGACTACTAGCGGGGTCCACAGATACGCAGTATTTT
.,.,TRBJ2-5,TRBV11-2,CASSRGAAQETQYF,TGTGCCAGCAGCCGGGGAGCGGCCCAAGAGACCCAGTACTTC
.,.,TRBJ1-1,TRBV7-2,CASSLEGDRTEAFF,TGTGCCAGCAGCTTAGAAGGGGATCGAACTGAAGCTTTCTTT
.,TRBD1,TRBJ2-7,TRBV19,CASSLGQGRNEQYF,TGTGCCAGTAGTCTCGGACAGGGGAGGAACGAGCAGTACTTC
many,.,TRBJ2-7,TRBV2,CASSVTGYLREQYF,TGTGCCAGCAGTGTGACAGGATATCTACGAGAGCAGTACTTC
.,TRBD1,TRBJ2-7,TRBV5-5,CASSPAGTGVYEQYF,TGTGCCAGCAGCCCGGCCGGGACAGGGGTATACGAGCAGTACTTC
.,.,TRBJ2-2,TRBV6-6,CASSYGGPELFF,TGTGCCAGCAGTTACGGCGGGCCGGAGCTGTTTTTT
.,.,TRBJ2-7,TRBV10-2,CASSVKGSEQYF,TGCGCCAGCAGTGTCAAGGGAAGTGAGCAGTACTTC
.,.,TRBJ1-4,TRBV5-4,CASSSRDGDEKLFF,TGTGCCAGCAGCTCTCGAGATGGGGATGAAAAACTGTTTTTT
.,.,TRBJ2-2,TRBV27,CASSSWDTSTGELFF,TGTGCCAGCAGCTCCTGGGACACCTCCACCGGGGAGCTGTTTTTT
.,.,TRBJ2-7,TRBV5-6,CASSLVGGWEQYF,TGTGCCAGCAGCTTGGTGGGAGGATGGGAGCAGTACTTC
.,.,TRBJ2-2,TRBV19,CASSLEGQLGLFF,TGTGCCAGTAGTCTTGAGGGGCAGCTTGGGCTGTTTTTT
.,TRBD1,TRBJ1-1,TRBV18,CASSPATGANTEAFF,TGTGCCAGCTCACCCGCGACAGGGGCGAACACTGAAGCTTTCTTT
few,.,TRBJ1-1,TRBV19,CASSNSLGGYRAFF,TGTGCCAGTAGTAACTCTCTTGGGGGATACAGAGCTTTCTTT
once,.,TRBJ1-6,TRBV11-1,CASSRTPTGSSYNSPLHF,TGTGCCAGCAGCCGCACCCCAACCGGAAGCTCCTATAATTCACCCCTCCATTTT
.,.,TRBJ1-2,TRBV29-1,CSVEVSGGNYGYTF,TGCAGCGTTGAAGTTTCCGGAGGGAACTATGGCTACACCTTC
.,TRBD1,TRBJ1-1,TRBV19,CASSIEGQHTEAFF,TGTGCCAGTAGTATTGAGGGACAGCACACTGAAGCTTTCTTT
.,.,TRBJ1-5,TRBV10-3,CAIRAQENQPQHF,TGTGCCATCAGAGCACAGGAAAATCAGCCCCAGCATTTT
.,TRBD1,TRBJ2-3,TRBV7-9,CASSPGQGGDTQYF,TGTGCCAGCAGCCCAGGACAGGGTGGGGATACGCAGTATTTT